The present TCR beta chain was sequenced within a study of blood T cell repertoires in COVID-19. Across the whole study: The study drew acute and convalescent COVID-19 samples from the United States, Italy and Spain. T cells, B-cell-depleted T cells, or PBMCs provided the cDNA or gDNA that served as material.

Original methodology: Reference gene primer amplification gave nucleated cell count estimates. Using immunoSEQ multiplex PCR, the repertoire was profiled, and TCRdb retains in-frame clones only, with some absent. V, J and clone size were drawn from that table, and D and trimming were deduced from the DNA. In the table there are some 170,000 clones, around 85% of which are singletons. CDR3 length: 12 residues. Trimming took off 5 bases at V and 7 bases at J, with 14 bases between the two ends. The V gene's germline CDR1 is SQVTM and CDR2 ANQGSEA. The rearrangement joins TRBV29-1 to TRBJ2-5; D perhaps matches TRBD1 (6 bases). This TCR was recovered from a man aged 55-75 years with active or convalescent COVID-19. The sequenced sample was peripheral blood. CDR3 sequence: CSVQAGARTQYF. The CDR3 DNA follows: TGCAGCGTTCAGGCAGGGGCCAGGACCCAGTACTTC.